A single sample gave rise to the 30 T cell receptor beta chains below, sequenced in a study of monozygotic twins with inflammatory bowel disease. TCRdb reanalyzed the 5' RACE reads, giving one entry per CDR3 protein sequence and no DNA. The sample spans around 380,000 distinct CDR3 sequences; the ten largest clones claim 2% to 2.5%. Sequenced material: blood. The origin of the receptors is a human donor with ulcerative colitis or Crohn's disease, or a healthy co-twin of an affected twin (not recorded which).

The rearrangement uses TRBV2 and TRBJ2-4. The CDR3 loop spans 15 amino acids. Germline V gene lookup returns CDR1 SNHLY and CDR2 FYNNEI. The CDR3 here is CASTTTLSGKNIQYF.

The chain combines TRBV19 with TRBJ2-1; TCRdb gives TRBD1 as the D gene, but with no DNA this cannot be confirmed. This CDR3 is 13 amino acids long. Germline V lookup: CDR1 LNHDA, CDR2 SQIVND (reference sequence). The CDR3 is CASISRVRGEQFF.

V and J are TRBV6-2 or TRBV6-3 and TRBJ2-7; TCRdb's D call, TRBD2, is unchecked because there is no DNA. Germline V gives CDR1 MNHEY, CDR2 SVGEGT. The CDR3 totals 15 residues. CDR3 region: CASSRLAGRPYEQYF.

This chain connects TRBV5-1 to TRBJ2-5; TCRdb calls TRBD2, which cannot be checked without DNA. Germline CDR1 and CDR2: SGHRS and YFSETQ. The CDR3 loop spans 16 amino acids. The CDR3 region is CASSFTSGGARETQYF.

The chain links TRBV4-1 to TRBJ1-1. Germline V gene sequence: CDR1 MGHRA, CDR2 YSYEKL. The CDR3 contains 16 residues. Here the CDR3 reads CASSQEPTESALEAFF.

The chain carries TRBV5-1 and TRBJ2-1. The CDR3 is 12 amino acids. Germline V gene lookup returns CDR1 SGHRS and CDR2 YFSETQ. The CDR3 spells CASSFTGGEQFF.

The chain recombines TRBV5-5 with TRBJ2-3; TCRdb lists TRBD1, though no DNA is available to test this call. Looked up from germline, CDR1 is SGHKS and CDR2 is YYEKEE (reference sequence). This CDR3 is built from 15 residues. The CDR3 region is CASSHRQGNTDTQYF.

CDR3 amino acids: CASSKRLAGGVEQFF. The V gene is TRBV6-1, the J gene TRBJ2-1; TCRdb calls TRBD2, which cannot be checked without DNA. This CDR3 contains 15 residues. Germline values: CDR1 MNHNS, CDR2 SASEGT.

The chain is built from TRBV11-1 and TRBJ2-3. Germline-derived CDR1 and CDR2 are SGHAT and FQDESV (reference sequence). This CDR3 comprises 13 residues. CDR3 loop: CASSLAVTDTQYF.

This chain connects TRBV7-2 to TRBJ2-1; with no DNA, the TCRdb D assignment of TRBD2 cannot be verified. The germline V gene has CDR1 SGHTA and CDR2 FQGNSA. The CDR3 extends over 15 amino acids. CDR3 loop: CASSLLLGRYNEQFF.

CDR3 loop: CASSVSQTNTEAFF. The chain has TRBV19 and TRBJ1-1. The V gene's germline CDR1 is LNHDA and CDR2 SQIVND (reference sequence). The CDR3 length is 14 residues.

The rearrangement uses TRBV12-3 or TRBV12-4 and TRBJ2-1; TCRdb selects TRBD1, and the lack of DNA leaves this call unchecked. The CDR3 has 15 amino acids. The CDR3 reads CASRAGTTIYNEQFF.

The chain has TRBV14 and TRBJ1-4; absent DNA, TCRdb's TRBD1 call cannot be checked. CDR3 size: 15 residues. Germline V gene sequence: CDR1 SGHDN, CDR2 FVKESK. CDR3 sequence reads: CASSPDHVAGEKLFF.

The chain couples TRBV11-2 to TRBJ2-5; the TRBD1 assignment by TCRdb is unverifiable without DNA. CDR1 and CDR2 (germline): SGHAT, FQNNGV. The CDR3 spans 16 residues. Here the CDR3 reads CASSLGGQGGWETQYF.

The rearrangement links TRBV20-1 to TRBJ2-3; no DNA is available, so the TRBD2 call from TCRdb remains unchecked. Germline V CDR1 and CDR2: DFQATT, SNEGSKA (reference sequence). The CDR3 contains 16 residues. The CDR3 spells CSAVNSGGPYTDTQYF.

V gene TRBV7-9 combines with J gene TRBJ2-2; TCRdb lists TRBD1, though no DNA is available to test this call. Germline assignment: CDR1 SEHNR and CDR2 FQNEAQ (reference sequence). The CDR3 loop spans 21 amino acids. CDR3 sequence: CASNSFRSHAPSTANTGELFF.

The gene calls are TRBV20-1 and TRBJ1-1; the D call of TRBD1 rests on TCRdb alone, since no DNA is present to check it. CDR3 size: 11 residues. Germline V lookup: CDR1 DFQATT, CDR2 SNEGSKA (reference sequence). CDR3 loop: CSVQGASEAFF.

The chain employs TRBV19 and TRBJ1-6; TCRdb gives TRBD1 as the D gene, but with no DNA this cannot be confirmed. The germline V gene encodes CDR1 LNHDA and CDR2 SQIVND (reference sequence). CDR3 length equals 16 residues. CDR3 in amino acids: CASSIHRDTYNSPLHF.

V gene TRBV10-2 combines with J gene TRBJ2-7. The CDR3 is 15 residues long. Germline assignment: CDR1 WSHSY and CDR2 SAAADI. The CDR3 here is CASRLGGGTPYEQYF.

V usage is TRBV2 and J usage is TRBJ1-2. The CDR3 has 15 residues. Germline lookup yields CDR1 SNHLY and CDR2 FYNNEI. The CDR3 protein is CASSEFSPNNYGYTF.

The genes are TRBV6-5 and TRBJ2-1; TCRdb's D gene call, TRBD1, goes unchecked for lack of DNA. The CDR3 covers 14 residues. CDR1 and CDR2 from the germline V gene are MNHEY and SVGAGI. The CDR3 here is CASSSTGMKNEQFF.

The rearrangement uses TRBV7-9 and TRBJ2-1; TCRdb's assignment of TRBD2 cannot be checked, as there is no DNA. Germline V gene data show CDR1 as SEHNR and CDR2 as FQNEAQ (reference sequence). There are 15 residues in the CDR3. CDR3 loop: CASSLVPLARYEQFF.

This chain connects TRBV15 to TRBJ1-2; lacking DNA, the TRBD1 call made by TCRdb goes unchecked. This CDR3 comprises 15 residues. From germline, CDR1 is LNHNV and CDR2 YYDKDF (reference sequence). The CDR3 region is CATSREGGGGYGYTF. Drawing the rest from reference TRBV15 and TRBJ1-2, the complete variable domain is DAMVIQNPRYQVTQFGKPVTLSCSQTLNHNVMYWYQQKSSQAPKLLFHYYDKDFNNEADTPDNFQSRRPNTSFCFLDIRSPGLGDTAMYLCATSREGGGGYGYTFGSGTRLTVV.

The chain joins TRBV3-1 to TRBJ2-7. This CDR3 is 13 amino acids long. Germline loops: CDR1 LGHDT, CDR2 YNNKEL (reference sequence). The CDR3 here is CASSHGDSYEQYF.

J is TRBJ2-1 and V is TRBV3-1; TCRdb returns TRBD1, unconfirmable since there is no DNA. Germline V gene sequence: CDR1 LGHDT, CDR2 YNNKEL (reference sequence). The CDR3 loop spans 15 amino acids. The CDR3: CASSHGATGTNEQFF.

The chain employs TRBV5-1 and TRBJ1-1; the TRBD1 assignment by TCRdb is unverifiable without DNA. The CDR3 is 15 residues long. In germline, CDR1 is SGHRS, CDR2 YFSETQ. The CDR3: CASSLGQGRGTEAFF.

V is TRBV3-1 and J is TRBJ2-7. The CDR3 length is 14 residues. Germline V gene lookup returns CDR1 LGHDT and CDR2 YNNKEL (reference sequence). The CDR3 reads CASSQEGTTYEQYF.

This sequence joins TRBV5-1 and TRBJ2-6; lacking DNA, the TRBD1 call made by TCRdb goes unchecked. CDR1 is SGHRS, CDR2 YFSETQ, per germline. This CDR3 is 17 amino acids long. The CDR3 here is CASSTVGGNAGANVLTF.

The rearrangement uses TRBV4-3 and TRBJ1-3; the D call of TRBD1 rests on TCRdb alone, since no DNA is present to check it. The CDR3 is 19 amino acids. CDR1 and CDR2 from the germline V gene are LGHNA and YSLEER. The chain's CDR3 is CASSQDSLPGDLSGNTIYF.

The chain joins TRBV20-1 to TRBJ2-5; without DNA, the TCRdb call of TRBD2 cannot be checked. The CDR3 runs 16 residues. The germline CDR1 and CDR2 sequences are DFQATT and SNEGSKA (reference sequence). CDR3 sequence reads: CSALGDVWQGRETQYF.